A selection of T cell receptor beta chains follows, all from one sample in a study of cytomegalovirus exposure and HLA in healthy donors. The repertoire was sequenced with immunoSEQ multiplex PCR; TCRdb's copy has only in-frame clones and lacks some. The sample holds roughly 190,000 clones, 80% to 85% seen once. Sequenced: PBMCs. The source is a man in his forties or fifties in good health and CMV-seropositive. Both conserved end residues are part of each CDR3. D genes are given only for firm matches. Clone size is shown for a subset of rows, as once, few, many or a class of expanded clone.

>TRBV4-3|.|few|TRBJ1-2
TGCGCCAGCAGCCGTGAACAGGTTACCTATGGCTACACCTTC
CASSREQVTYGYTF
>TRBV6-5|.|.|TRBJ1-6
TGTGCCAGCAGTACCTCGGGAACGCTCAATTCACCCCTCCACTTT
CASSTSGTLNSPLHF
>TRBV6-5|.|.|TRBJ2-7
TGTGCCAGCAAGGGGCCCTACGAGCAGTACTTC
CASKGPYEQYF
>TRBV2|TRBD2|.|TRBJ2-5
TGTGCCAGCAGTGAGTCGGGTAGCGGGGCAGGGGAGACCCAGTACTTC
CASSESGSGAGETQYF
>TRBV7-3|.|medium-sized|TRBJ2-5
TGTGCCAGCAGCTTACAGGGAAACGCGGAGACCCAGTACTTC
CASSLQGNAETQYF
>TRBV7-2|TRBD1|.|TRBJ1-1
TGTGCCAGCAGCGCGACAGGGGGTGTGAACACTGAAGCTTTCTTT
CASSATGGVNTEAFF
>TRBV5-1|.|.|TRBJ2-5
TGCGCCAGCAGTAAAACAGACCAAGAGACCCAGTACTTC
CASSKTDQETQYF
>TRBV7-6|TRBD2|.|TRBJ2-2
TGTGCCAGCAGTATGGGACTAGCCCCGGGGACCGGGGAGCTGTTTTTT
CASSMGLAPGTGELFF
>TRBV6-6|TRBD1|.|TRBJ2-7
TGTGCCAGCAGTTACAAAGGGGACAGGGGGACCTACGAGCAGTACTTC
CASSYKGDRGTYEQYF
>TRBV25-1|TRBD1|few|TRBJ1-3
TGTGCCAGCAGTGTCCGGGGCGTCCAGGGGGCATCAAACACCATATATTTT
CASSVRGVQGASNTIYF
>TRBV21-1|.|.|TRBJ1-6
TGTGCCAGCAGCAAATGGAAGGATCTAGGTTCACCCCTCCACTTT
CASSKWKDLGSPLHF
>TRBV7-2|TRBD1|.|TRBJ2-6
TGTGCCAGCAGCTTAAGGGGGCTCTCTGGGGCCAACGTCCTGACTTTC
CASSLRGLSGANVLTF
>TRBV9|.|few|TRBJ2-2
TGTGCCAGCAGCAGGACATACCACACCGGGGAGCTGTTTTTT
CASSRTYHTGELFF